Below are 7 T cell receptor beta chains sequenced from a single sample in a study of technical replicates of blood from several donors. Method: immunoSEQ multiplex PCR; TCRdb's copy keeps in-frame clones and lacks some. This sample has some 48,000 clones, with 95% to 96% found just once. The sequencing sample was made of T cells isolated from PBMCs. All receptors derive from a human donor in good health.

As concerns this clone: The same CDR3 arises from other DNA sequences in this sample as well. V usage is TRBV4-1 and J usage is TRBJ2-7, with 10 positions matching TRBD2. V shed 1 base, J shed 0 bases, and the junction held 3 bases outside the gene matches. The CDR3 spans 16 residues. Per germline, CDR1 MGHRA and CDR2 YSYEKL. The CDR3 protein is CASSQVTSGVSYEQYF. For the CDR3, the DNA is TGCGCCAGCAGCCAAGTCACTAGCGGGGTCTCCTACGAGCAGTACTTC.

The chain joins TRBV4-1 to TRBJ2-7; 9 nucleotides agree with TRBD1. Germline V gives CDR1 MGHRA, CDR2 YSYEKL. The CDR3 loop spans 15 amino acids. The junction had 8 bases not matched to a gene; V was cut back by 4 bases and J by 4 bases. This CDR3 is CASSRYMDRGYEQYF. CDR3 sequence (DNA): TGCGCCAGCAGCCGGTACATGGACAGGGGTTACGAGCAGTACTTC.

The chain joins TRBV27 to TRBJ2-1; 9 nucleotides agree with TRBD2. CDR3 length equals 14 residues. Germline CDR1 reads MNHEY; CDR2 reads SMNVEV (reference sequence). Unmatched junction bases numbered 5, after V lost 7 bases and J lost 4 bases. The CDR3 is CASTRGRGYNEQFF. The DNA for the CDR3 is TGTGCCAGCACCCGCGGGAGGGGTTACAATGAGCAGTTCTTC.

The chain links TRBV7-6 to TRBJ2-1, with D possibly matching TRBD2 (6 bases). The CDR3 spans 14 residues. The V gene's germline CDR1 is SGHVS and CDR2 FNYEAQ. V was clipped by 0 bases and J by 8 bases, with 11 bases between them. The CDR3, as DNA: TGTGCCAGCAGCTTAGCGGGAGGTTCTGATGAGCAGTTCTTC. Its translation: CASSLAGGSDEQFF.

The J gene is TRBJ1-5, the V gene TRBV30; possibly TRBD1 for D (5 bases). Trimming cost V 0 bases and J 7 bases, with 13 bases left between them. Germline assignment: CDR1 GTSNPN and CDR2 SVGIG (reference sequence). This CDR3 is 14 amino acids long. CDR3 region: CAWSVLQVGQPQHF. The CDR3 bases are TGTGCCTGGAGTGTACTACAGGTCGGCCAGCCCCAGCATTTT.

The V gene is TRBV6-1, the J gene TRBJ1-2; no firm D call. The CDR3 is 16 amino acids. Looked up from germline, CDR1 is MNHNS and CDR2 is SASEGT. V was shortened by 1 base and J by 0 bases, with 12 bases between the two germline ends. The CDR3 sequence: CASSEGVTAANYGYTF. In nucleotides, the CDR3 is TGTGCCAGCAGTGAAGGAGTAACAGCTGCTAACTATGGCTACACCTTC.

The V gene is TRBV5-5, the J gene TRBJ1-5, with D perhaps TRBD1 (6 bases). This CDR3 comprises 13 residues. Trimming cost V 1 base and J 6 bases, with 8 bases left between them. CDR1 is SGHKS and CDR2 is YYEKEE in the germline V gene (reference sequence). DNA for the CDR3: TGTGCCAGCAGCTTGACAGGGTTTCAGCCCCAGCATTTT. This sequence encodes CASSLTGFQPQHF.